A selection of T cell receptor beta chains follows, all from one sample in a study of cytomegalovirus exposure and HLA in healthy donors. Produced via immunoSEQ multiplex PCR; TCRdb's table is partial and in-frame only. The repertoire consists of 100,000 to 150,000 clones, with around 80% occurring once and the leading ten covering around 2.5%. Sequenced input: PBMCs. The origin of the receptors is a boy aged 2 to 9 in good health and CMV-seronegative. The CDR3 runs from the conserved cysteine through the conserved F or W. The D gene is left open where the match is weak. A row's size may be missing; if present it is once, few, many or a size class.

v_gene	d_gene	abundance	j_gene	CDR3nt	CDR3aa
TRBV7-2	TRBD1	few	TRBJ1-2	TGTGCCAGCAGCTTAACGACAGGGAATGGCTACACCTTC	CASSLTTGNGYTF
TRBV11-2	TRBD1	.	TRBJ1-2	TGTGCCAGCAGACCGGGACAGGGGCGTACGAACTATGGCTACACCTTC	CASRPGQGRTNYGYTF
TRBV19	.	once	TRBJ1-2	TGTGCCAGTAGTCTTACCGGGACACACGACTATGGCTACACCTTC	CASSLTGTHDYGYTF
TRBV6-5	.	.	TRBJ2-6	TGTGCCAGCAGTTACTCGGGGGGCTCTGGGGCCAACGTCCTGACTTTC	CASSYSGGSGANVLTF
TRBV5-1	TRBD1	.	TRBJ2-1	TGCGCCAGCAGCTTGAAGATCGGGACAGGGAACAATGAGCAGTTCTTC	CASSLKIGTGNNEQFF
TRBV25-1	.	.	TRBJ1-1	TGTGCCAGCAGTGAATACAGGGAAACTGAAGCTTTCTTT	CASSEYRETEAFF
TRBV6-1	.	.	TRBJ2-2	TGTGCCAGCAGTGAAGGGGTAGGGGACACCGGGGAGCTGTTTTTT	CASSEGVGDTGELFF
TRBV7-9	.	.	TRBJ2-7	TGTGCCACCTCCAGTTCGGGTGCCTACGAGCAGTACTTC	CATSSSGAYEQYF
TRBV5-1	.	.	TRBJ2-1	TGCGCCAGCAGCCCGCAGGGGGACTGGTTCAACCACAATGAGCAGTTCTTC	CASSPQGDWFNHNEQFF
TRBV7-9	.	.	TRBJ1-4	TGTGCCAGCAGCTTGGAGGAGAAAAAACTGTTTTTT	CASSLEEKKLFF
TRBV6-5	TRBD2	.	TRBJ2-3	TGTGCCAGCAGCCCGGGAGGGCCCACAGATACGCAGTATTTT	CASSPGGPTDTQYF
TRBV6-1	TRBD1	.	TRBJ2-1	TGTGCCTGTCGGACAGGGGGCCGTCTAAGGAGTGAGCAGTTCTTC	CACRTGGRLRSEQFF
TRBV30	TRBD2	.	TRBJ2-1	TGTGCCTGGAGTAAGAGTATAGCGGGAGTTTACAATGAGCAGTTCTTC	CAWSKSIAGVYNEQFF
TRBV4-1	TRBD2	few	TRBJ2-2	TGTGCCAGCAGCCAACTAGCGGGAGACACCGGGGAGCTGTTTTTT	CASSQLAGDTGELFF
TRBV9	TRBD1	.	TRBJ1-2	TGTGCCAGCAGCGACCGGGACAGGGGCTATGGCTACACCTTC	CASSDRDRGYGYTF
TRBV30	.	.	TRBJ2-3	TGTGCCTGGGCGGGGGCTAGCACAGATACGCAGTATTTT	CAWAGASTDTQYF
TRBV7-9	.	.	TRBJ1-2	TGTGCCAGCAGCCCCGGGCCCGGGGACTATGGCTACACCTTC	CASSPGPGDYGYTF
TRBV10-3	.	.	TRBJ1-1	TGTGCCATCAGTGAGTCAGGAGGCACTGAAGCTTTCTTT	CAISESGGTEAFF
TRBV5-4	TRBD2	.	TRBJ2-1	TGTGCCAGCAGCTTGACGACTAGCGGGGGAGATGAGCAGTTCTTC	CASSLTTSGGDEQFF
TRBV6-1	.	.	TRBJ1-6	TGTGCCAGCAGTGATTTTCCAGGGAATTCACCCCTCCACTTT	CASSDFPGNSPLHF
TRBV27	TRBD1	.	TRBJ1-2	TGTGCCAGCAGTTCAACAGGGGCCGCTAGTGGCTACACCTTC	CASSSTGAASGYTF
TRBV7-6	.	.	TRBJ1-1	TGTGCCAGCAGCTTAAGTAACAGGTTGGGCACTGAAGCTTTCTTT	CASSLSNRLGTEAFF
TRBV6-8	.	.	TRBJ2-1	TGTGCCAGCAGTCGTAGGACAGCCAGCTCCTACAATGAGCAGTTCTTC	CASSRRTASSYNEQFF
TRBV19	.	.	TRBJ2-3	TGTGCCAGTAGCGTGAGGGGGGGGACAGATACGCAGTATTTT	CASSVRGGTDTQYF
TRBV4-2	TRBD2	.	TRBJ2-3	TGTGCCAGCAGCCAACTAGCGGGAGTGGCAGATACGCAGTATTTT	CASSQLAGVADTQYF
TRBV5-1	.	.	TRBJ2-5	TGCGCCAGCAGCTTAGGACAACTGCAAGAGACCCAGTACTTC	CASSLGQLQETQYF
TRBV9	TRBD1	.	TRBJ2-2	TGTGCCAGCAGCGCCAACAGGGGTACGACCGGGGAGCTGTTTTTT	CASSANRGTTGELFF
TRBV4-2	TRBD2	.	TRBJ2-1	TGTGCCAGCAGCCAAGATCTAAGCGGGGCATCCTACAATGAGCAGTTCTTC	CASSQDLSGASYNEQFF
TRBV7-2	.	few	TRBJ1-6	TGTGCCAGCACCAGTAGGGGGACGGGGTCCCTCCACTTT	CASTSRGTGSLHF
TRBV7-8	TRBD2	.	TRBJ2-1	TGTGCCAGCAGCTTAGACGGGAGGGCCTCCTACAATGAGCAGTTCTTC	CASSLDGRASYNEQFF
TRBV5-1	.	few	TRBJ2-7	TGCGCCAGCAGCTTGACCAGCTCCTACGAGCAGTACTTC	CASSLTSSYEQYF
TRBV27	TRBD2	.	TRBJ2-5	TGTGCCAGCAGTTTTTTGGCGGGGGAGGGGACCCAGTACTTC	CASSFLAGEGTQYF
TRBV19	TRBD1	.	TRBJ1-5	TGTGCCAGTAGCCCGACAGGGGAGGGCAATCAGCCCCAGCATTTT	CASSPTGEGNQPQHF
TRBV5-5	TRBD1	.	TRBJ2-7	TGTGCCAGCACCAGGGGGACCTACGAGCAGTACTTC	CASTRGTYEQYF
TRBV5-1	.	.	TRBJ1-1	TGCGCCAGCAGCCTAAGCCTAGGACATACTGAAGCTTTCTTT	CASSLSLGHTEAFF
TRBV18	.	.	TRBJ2-3	TGTGCCAGCTCACCTGACAGTAATACGCAGTATTTT	CASSPDSNTQYF
TRBV29-1	TRBD1	.	TRBJ1-1	TGCAGCGTCTTGGACAGGGGGCGGAGGGACACTGAAGCTTTCTTT	CSVLDRGRRDTEAFF
TRBV6-6	.	.	TRBJ1-5	TGTGCCAGCAGTCCCAGGGGCGGCTCTAATCAGCCCCAGCATTTT	CASSPRGGSNQPQHF
TRBV14	.	.	TRBJ1-1	TGTGCCAGCAGCCAAGCCCTTGTGGCTAGGGCTTTCTTT	CASSQALVARAFF
TRBV15	.	few	TRBJ1-5	TGTGCCACCCCCCGGGTGCGGCCGGAACAGCCCCAGCATTTT	CATPRVRPEQPQHF
TRBV9	.	.	TRBJ1-2	TGTGCCAGCAGCGCGCGGGCTGACCCACCCTATAGCTTC	CASSARADPPYSF